This T cell receptor (beta chain) was obtained from a study of control samples from healthy donors and cancer patients. Germline CDR1 KGHDR, CDR2 SFDVKD. The V end lost 5 bases, the J end lost 8 bases, and 9 bases lay between the germline ends. CDR3 size: 12 residues. Libraries were prepared by immunoSEQ multiplex PCR; TCRdb keeps only in-frame clonotypes and omits some of them. The repertoire has about 140,000 clones, less than 95% of them found once; the top ten carry 7.1%. This receptor was identified in a man aged 18 to 29 in good health. The chain combines TRBV24-1 with TRBJ2-1, with a possible D match to TRBD2 (6 bases). Sequencing input: blood. The CDR3 DNA reads TGTGCCACCAGTGGCTGGGGGGATGAGCAGTTCTTC. This encodes CATSGWGDEQFF.